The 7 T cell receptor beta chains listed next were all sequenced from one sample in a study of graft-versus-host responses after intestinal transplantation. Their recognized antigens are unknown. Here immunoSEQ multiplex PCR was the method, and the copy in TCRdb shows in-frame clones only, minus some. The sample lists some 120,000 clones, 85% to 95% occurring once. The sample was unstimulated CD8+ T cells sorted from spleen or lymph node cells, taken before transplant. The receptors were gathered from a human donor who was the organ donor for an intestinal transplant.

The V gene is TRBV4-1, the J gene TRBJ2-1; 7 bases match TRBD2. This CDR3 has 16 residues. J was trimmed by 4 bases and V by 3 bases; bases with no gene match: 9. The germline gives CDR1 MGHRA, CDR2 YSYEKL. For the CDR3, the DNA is TGCGCCAGCAGCCAGGGGGAGGGGCTAGCGTACAATGAGCAGTTCTTC. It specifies CASSQGEGLAYNEQFF.

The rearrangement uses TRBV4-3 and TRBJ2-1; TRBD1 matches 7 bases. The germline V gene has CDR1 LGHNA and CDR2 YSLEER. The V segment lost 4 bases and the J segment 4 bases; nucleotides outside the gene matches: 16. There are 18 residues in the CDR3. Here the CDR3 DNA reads TGCGCCAGCAGCCCCAGGGTGTCGGGACAGCCCGTATACAATGAGCAGTTCTTC. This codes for CASSPRVSGQPVYNEQFF.

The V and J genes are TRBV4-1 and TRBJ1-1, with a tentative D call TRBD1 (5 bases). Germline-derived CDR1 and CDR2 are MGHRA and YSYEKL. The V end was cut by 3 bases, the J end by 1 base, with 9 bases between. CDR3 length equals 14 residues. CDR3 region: CASSQGPKNTEAFF. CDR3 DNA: TGCGCCAGCAGCCAGGGACCCAAGAACACTGAAGCTTTCTTT.

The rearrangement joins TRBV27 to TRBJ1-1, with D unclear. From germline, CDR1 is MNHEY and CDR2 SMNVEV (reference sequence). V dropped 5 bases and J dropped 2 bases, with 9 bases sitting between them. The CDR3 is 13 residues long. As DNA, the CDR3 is TGTGCCAGCAGTCTCACGGTAAACACTGAAGCTTTCTTT. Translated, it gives CASSLTVNTEAFF.

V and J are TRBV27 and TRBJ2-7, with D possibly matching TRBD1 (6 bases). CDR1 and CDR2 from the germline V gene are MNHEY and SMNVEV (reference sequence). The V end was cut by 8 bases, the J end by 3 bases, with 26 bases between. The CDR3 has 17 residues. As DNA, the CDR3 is TGTGCCAGCTTAGGCCCGTCAACAGGGCCATTTAACTACGAGCAGTACTTC. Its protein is CASLGPSTGPFNYEQYF.

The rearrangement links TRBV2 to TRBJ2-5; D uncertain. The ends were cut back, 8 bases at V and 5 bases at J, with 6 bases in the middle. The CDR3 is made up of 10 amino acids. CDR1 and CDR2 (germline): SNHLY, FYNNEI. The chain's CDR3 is CASAGETQYF. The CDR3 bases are TGTGCCAGCGCCGGGGAGACCCAGTACTTC.

The CDR3 sequence: CAIGSGKGGRQETQYF. In DNA, the CDR3 is TGTGCCATTGGTAGCGGGAAAGGGGGCAGGCAAGAGACCCAGTACTTC. The chain recombines TRBV10-3 with TRBJ2-5; TRBD2 might be the D (8 bases). CDR3 length equals 16 residues. The germline V and J ends were trimmed by 9 bases and 2 bases, with 22 bases remaining between them. CDR1 and CDR2 from the germline V gene are ENHRY and SYGVKD.